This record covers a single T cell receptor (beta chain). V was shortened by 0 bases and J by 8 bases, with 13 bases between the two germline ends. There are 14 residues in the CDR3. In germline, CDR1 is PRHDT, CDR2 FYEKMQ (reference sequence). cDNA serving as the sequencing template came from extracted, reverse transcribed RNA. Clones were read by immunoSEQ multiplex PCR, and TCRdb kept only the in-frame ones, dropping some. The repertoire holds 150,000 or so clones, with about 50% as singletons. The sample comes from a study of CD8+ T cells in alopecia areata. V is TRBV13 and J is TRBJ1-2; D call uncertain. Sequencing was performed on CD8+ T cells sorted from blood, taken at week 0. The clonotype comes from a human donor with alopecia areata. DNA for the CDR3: TGTGCCAGCAGCTTAGGTTGGGGTGGAGGCGGCTACACCTTC. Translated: CASSLGWGGGGYTF.